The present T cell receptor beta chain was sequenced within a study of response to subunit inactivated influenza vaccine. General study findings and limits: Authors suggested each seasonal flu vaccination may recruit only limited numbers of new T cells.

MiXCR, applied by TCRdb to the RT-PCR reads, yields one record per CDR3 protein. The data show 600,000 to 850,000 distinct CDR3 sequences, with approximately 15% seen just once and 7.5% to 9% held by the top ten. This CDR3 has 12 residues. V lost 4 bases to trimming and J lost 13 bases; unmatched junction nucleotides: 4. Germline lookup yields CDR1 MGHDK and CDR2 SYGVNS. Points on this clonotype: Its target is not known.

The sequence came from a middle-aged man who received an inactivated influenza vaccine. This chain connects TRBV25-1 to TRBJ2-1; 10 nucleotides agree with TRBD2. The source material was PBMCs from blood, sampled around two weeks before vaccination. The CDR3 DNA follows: TGTGCCAGCAGTGCTACTAGCGGGGATCAGTTCTTC. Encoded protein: CASSATSGDQFF.